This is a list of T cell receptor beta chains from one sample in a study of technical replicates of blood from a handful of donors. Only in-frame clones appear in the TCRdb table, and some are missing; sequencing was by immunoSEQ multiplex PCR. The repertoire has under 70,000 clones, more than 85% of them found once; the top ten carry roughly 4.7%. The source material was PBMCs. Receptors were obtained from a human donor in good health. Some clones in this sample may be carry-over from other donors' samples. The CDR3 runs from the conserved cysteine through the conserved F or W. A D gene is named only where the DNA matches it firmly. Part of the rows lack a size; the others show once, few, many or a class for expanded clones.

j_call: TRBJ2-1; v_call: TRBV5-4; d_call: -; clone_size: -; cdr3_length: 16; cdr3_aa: CASSSGQSRSYNEQFF; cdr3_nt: TGTGCCAGCAGCTCTGGACAGAGTCGGTCCTACAATGAGCAGTTCTTC
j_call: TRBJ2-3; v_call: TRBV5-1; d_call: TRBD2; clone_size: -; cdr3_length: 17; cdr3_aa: CASSLVGLAGVTDTQYF; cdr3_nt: TGCGCCAGCAGCTTGGTAGGACTAGCGGGAGTCACAGATACGCAGTATTTT
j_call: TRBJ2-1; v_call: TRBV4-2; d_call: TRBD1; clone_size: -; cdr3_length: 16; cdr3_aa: CASSDSRGFSYNEQFF; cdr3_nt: TGTGCCAGCAGCGACTCCAGGGGGTTTTCCTACAATGAGCAGTTCTTC
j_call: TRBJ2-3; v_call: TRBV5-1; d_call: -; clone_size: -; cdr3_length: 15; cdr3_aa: CASSLGDPGADTQYF; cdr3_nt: TGCGCCAGCAGCCTCGGGGACCCGGGGGCAGATACGCAGTATTTT
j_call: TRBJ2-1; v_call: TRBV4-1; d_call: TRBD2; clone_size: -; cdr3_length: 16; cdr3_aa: CASSPRGGGEYNEQFF; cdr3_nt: TGCGCCAGCAGCCCCCGGGGGGGCGGGGAATACAATGAGCAGTTCTTC
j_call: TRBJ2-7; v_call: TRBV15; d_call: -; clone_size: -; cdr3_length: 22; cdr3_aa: CATSRGTAINSLRGRVFYEQYF; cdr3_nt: TGTGCCACCAGCAGGGGGACGGCGATTAACTCTTTACGGGGGAGAGTCTTTTACGAGCAGTACTTC
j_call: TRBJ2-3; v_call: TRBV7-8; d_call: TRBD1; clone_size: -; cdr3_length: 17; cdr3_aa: CASSLVTGGPRGDTQYF; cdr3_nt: TGTGCCAGCAGCTTAGTCACAGGGGGCCCCAGAGGAGATACGCAGTATTTT
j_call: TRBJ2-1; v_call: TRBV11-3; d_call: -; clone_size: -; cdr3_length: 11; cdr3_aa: CASSQDNEQFF; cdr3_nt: TGTGCCAGCAGCCAGGACAATGAGCAGTTCTTC
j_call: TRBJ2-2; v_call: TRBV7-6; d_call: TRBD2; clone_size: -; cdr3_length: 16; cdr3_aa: CASSLTLAGVTGELFF; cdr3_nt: TGTGCCAGCAGCTTAACACTAGCGGGTGTAACCGGGGAGCTGTTTTTT
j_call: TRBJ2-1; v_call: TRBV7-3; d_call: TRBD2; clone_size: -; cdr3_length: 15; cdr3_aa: CASSLSGGGYNEQFF; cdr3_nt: TGTGCCAGCAGCTTAAGCGGGGGTGGATACAATGAGCAGTTCTTC
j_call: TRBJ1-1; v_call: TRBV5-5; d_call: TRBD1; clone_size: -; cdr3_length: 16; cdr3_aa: CASSLSRQGMNTEAFF; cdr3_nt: TGTGCCAGCAGCCTGTCACGACAGGGGATGAACACTGAAGCTTTCTTT
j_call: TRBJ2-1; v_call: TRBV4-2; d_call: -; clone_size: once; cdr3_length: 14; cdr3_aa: CASSQVGGPDEQFF; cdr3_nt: TGTGCCAGCAGCCAAGTGGGGGGGCCGGATGAGCAGTTCTTC
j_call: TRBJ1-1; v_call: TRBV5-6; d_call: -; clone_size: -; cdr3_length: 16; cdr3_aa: CASSLEGDGLGTEAFF; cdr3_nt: TGTGCCAGCAGCTTGGAGGGGGACGGGCTCGGCACTGAAGCTTTCTTT
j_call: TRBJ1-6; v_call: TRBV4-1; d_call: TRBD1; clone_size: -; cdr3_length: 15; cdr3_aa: CASSQAGTESSPLHF; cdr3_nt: TGCGCCAGCAGCCAGGCCGGGACAGAGAGCTCGCCCCTCCACTTT
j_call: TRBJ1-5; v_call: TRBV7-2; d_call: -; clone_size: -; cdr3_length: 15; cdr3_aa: CASSLDTGYNQPQHF; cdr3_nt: TGTGCCAGCAGCTTAGACACAGGCTACAATCAGCCCCAGCATTTT